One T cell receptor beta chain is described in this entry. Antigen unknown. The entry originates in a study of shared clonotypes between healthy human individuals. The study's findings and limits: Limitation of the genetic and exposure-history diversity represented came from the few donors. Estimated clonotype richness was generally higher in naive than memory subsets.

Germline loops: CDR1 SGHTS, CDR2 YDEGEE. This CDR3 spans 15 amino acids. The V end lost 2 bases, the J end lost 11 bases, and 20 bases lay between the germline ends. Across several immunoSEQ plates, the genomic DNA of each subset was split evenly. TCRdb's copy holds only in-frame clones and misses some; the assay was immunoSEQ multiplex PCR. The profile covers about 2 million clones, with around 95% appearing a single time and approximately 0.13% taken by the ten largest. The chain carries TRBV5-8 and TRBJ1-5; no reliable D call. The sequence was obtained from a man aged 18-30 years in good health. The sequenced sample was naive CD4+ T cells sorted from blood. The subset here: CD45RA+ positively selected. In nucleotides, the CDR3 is TGTGCCAGCAGCTTAAGAACGGGTCTGGGGTCAGCCCAGCATTTT. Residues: CASSLRTGLGSAQHF.